This T cell receptor (beta chain) was sequenced during a study of lymphopenia after photon versus proton radiotherapy. CDR1 WSHSY and CDR2 SAAADI come from the germline V gene. V lost 6 bases to trimming and J lost 5 bases, with 8 bases between them. This CDR3 has 11 residues. Sequencing was performed with immunoSEQ multiplex PCR; in TCRdb, only in-frame clones are kept and a portion is missing. The table includes tens of thousands of clones, around nine tenths detected once. This clone was recorded a few times. The material sequenced was peripheral blood, taken from a patient treated with proton-based radiotherapy. This TCR was sampled from a woman aged 60-75 years with cholangiocarcinoma. Some clones in this sample may be carry-over from other donors' samples. The genes are TRBV10-2 and TRBJ2-7, with D perhaps TRBD2 (5 bases). The CDR3 DNA follows: TGCGCCAGCAGGCCACTAGACGAGCAGTACTTC. It yields the protein CASRPLDEQYF.